The clone carrying this T cell receptor beta chain occurred many times. From RNA transcripts, TCR beta CDR3 regions were amplified. During a first-round RT-PCR of the TCR CDR3, the HTBI primer set was used. Via MiXCR, TCRdb re-called the multiplex PCR reads, giving one row per CDR3 protein. The top ten hold approximately 50% of the sample, which has about 210,000 distinct CDR3 sequences, over 15% seen once. The record originates from a study of T cells in Graves' hyperthyroidism and ophthalmopathy. The CDR3 contains 16 residues. Germline V CDR1 and CDR2: SGHVS, FNYEAQ. V was pared by 2 bases and J by 2 bases, with 5 bases of the junction left unmatched.

The receptor comes from a man between 50 and 59 years old with Graves' hyperthyroidism. The sequenced sample was blood. This chain links TRBV7-6 with TRBJ2-3, with 9 bases fitting TRBD1. The CDR3 coding sequence is TGTGCCAGCAGCTTAACCGGACAGGGGATCACAGATACGCAGTATTTT. Its protein product is CASSLTGQGITDTQYF.